A single TCR beta chain is shown here with its context. Roughly 10 milliliters of peripheral blood were drawn from each donor. This record comes from a study of blood T cells in healthy people across ages. A second roughly 6 to 12 cycle PCR used barcoded and J-beta primers. TCRdb reprocessed the 5' RACE reads via MiXCR and lists one record per CDR3 protein. The repertoire has 660,000 or so distinct CDR3 sequences, 58% of them found once; the top ten carry 35% to 40%. This clonotype originated in a man aged 60 to 75 in good health. Sequencing input: blood.

CDR3 nucleotide sequence: TGTGCCAGCAGCGTAGTGACGGGAGGGTTTGGCTACACCTTC. This gives the protein CASSVVTGGFGYTF. This chain connects TRBV9 to TRBJ1-2, with D unresolved. Trimming pared 0 bases from V and 7 bases from J, leaving 13 bases between. The CDR3 covers 14 residues. CDR1 and CDR2 from the germline V gene are SGDLS and YYNGEE. The full variable domain, completed using reference TRBV9 and TRBJ1-2, is DSGVTQTPKHLITATGQRVTLRCSPRSGDLSVYWYQQSLDQGLQFLIQYYNGEERAKGNILERFSAQQFPDLHSELNLSSLELGDSALYFCASSVVTGGFGYTFGSGTRLTVV.